This TCR beta chain was observed in a study of cytomegalovirus exposure and HLA in healthy donors. V lost 4 bases to trimming and J lost 7 bases; unmatched junction nucleotides: 8. Germline CDR1 is MNHEY and CDR2 is SVGAGI. The CDR3 spans 14 residues. PCR amplification relied on 60 Vbeta primers (plus 13 Jbeta primers). TCRdb keeps only in-frame clones here, not all; method: immunoSEQ multiplex PCR. The listing contains 220,000 or so clones. The specimen was PBMCs. The chain links TRBV6-5 to TRBJ1-1; 8 nucleotides align to TRBD1. The clonotype originates from a girl aged 2 to 10 in good health and CMV-seropositive. The CDR3 DNA sequence: TGTGCCAGCAGTTCGACAGGGGAACGGGATGAAGCTTTCTTT. Encoded protein: CASSSTGERDEAFF.